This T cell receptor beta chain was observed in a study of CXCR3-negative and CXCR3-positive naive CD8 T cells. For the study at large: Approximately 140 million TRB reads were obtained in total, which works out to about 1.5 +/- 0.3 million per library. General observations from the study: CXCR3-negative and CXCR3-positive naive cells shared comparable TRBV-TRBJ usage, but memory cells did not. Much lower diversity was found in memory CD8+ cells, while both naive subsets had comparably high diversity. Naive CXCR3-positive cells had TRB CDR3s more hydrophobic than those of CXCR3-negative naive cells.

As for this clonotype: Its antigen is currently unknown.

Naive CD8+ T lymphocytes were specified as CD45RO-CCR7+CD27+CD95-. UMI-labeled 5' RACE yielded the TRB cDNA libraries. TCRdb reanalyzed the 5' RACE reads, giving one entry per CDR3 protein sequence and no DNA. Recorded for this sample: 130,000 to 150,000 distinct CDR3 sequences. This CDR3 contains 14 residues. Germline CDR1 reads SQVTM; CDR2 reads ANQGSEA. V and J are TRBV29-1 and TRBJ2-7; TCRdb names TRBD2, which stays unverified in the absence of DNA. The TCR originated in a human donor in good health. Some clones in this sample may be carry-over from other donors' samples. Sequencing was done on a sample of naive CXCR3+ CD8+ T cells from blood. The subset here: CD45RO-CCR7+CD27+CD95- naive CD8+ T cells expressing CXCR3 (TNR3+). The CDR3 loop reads CSVVLKGNSYEQYF.